Below, 26 T cell receptor beta chains from the same sample are listed, as sequenced in a study of CD8 T cells in ankylosing spondylitis. TCRdb ran MiXCR on the 5' RACE reads and lists one entry per CDR3 protein. The top ten hold around 30% of the sample, which has roughly 230,000 distinct CDR3 sequences, 18% seen once. The specimen sequenced was blood, either unsorted or a sorted T cell fraction (not recorded which). These receptors came from a male donor with ankylosing spondylitis or in good health (not recorded which).

This clonotype was counted a few times. The CDR3 coding sequence is TGCAGTGCAGGGGGGCATAGCTCCTACAATGAGCAGTTCTTC. Protein: CSAGGHSSYNEQFF. The chain combines TRBV20-1 with TRBJ2-1; D possibly matches TRBD1 or TRBD2 (6 bases each). Trimming stripped 6 bases from V and 0 bases from J, with 12 bases between. The CDR3 consists of 14 residues. Looked up from germline, CDR1 is DFQATT and CDR2 is SNEGSKA (reference sequence).

There are a few counts of this clonotype. CDR3 in amino acids: CASSSSPGKREATGELFF. The CDR3, as DNA: TGTGCCAGCAGCTCCTCTCCGGGAAAGCGGGAAGCCACCGGGGAGCTGTTTTTT. The chain employs TRBV7-3 and TRBJ2-2, with 7 bases aligning to TRBD2. Trimming removed 4 bases from V and 4 bases from J; junction bases left unmatched: 15. There are 18 residues in the CDR3. Germline V gene data show CDR1 as SGHTA and CDR2 as FQGTGA.

The V and J genes are TRBV7-2 and TRBJ2-7, with a possible D match to TRBD2 (5 bases). Looked up from germline, CDR1 is SGHTA and CDR2 is FQGNSA. Trimming cost V 5 bases and J 3 bases, with 8 bases left between them. CDR3 size: 12 residues. The CDR3 nucleotides are TGTGCCAGCAGCCCCCGGGGCTACGAGCAGTACTTC. It encodes CASSPRGYEQYF.

This clonotype came up a few times. The rearrangement uses TRBV29-1 and TRBJ2-3, with unresolved D. Trimming pared 4 bases from V and 2 bases from J, leaving 10 bases between. The germline V gene has CDR1 SQVTM and CDR2 ANQGSEA. The CDR3 has 13 amino acids. The CDR3 bases are TGCAGCGTTGGGAGCAGATTCACAGATACGCAGTATTTT. Translating gives CSVGSRFTDTQYF.

This clonotype appeared a few times. The chain has TRBV6-1 and TRBJ2-5, with D perhaps TRBD2 (6 bases). Germline CDR1 reads MNHNS; CDR2 reads SASEGT. Trimming took off 6 bases at V and 1 base at J, with 12 bases between the two ends. This CDR3 has 14 residues. The CDR3 spells CASREGTPQETQYF. The CDR3, as DNA: TGTGCCAGCAGGGAGGGGACCCCCCAAGAGACCCAGTACTTC.

The rearrangement uses TRBV7-3 and TRBJ2-5; D is possibly TRBD1 (6 bases). The V end lost 5 bases, the J end lost 5 bases, and 18 bases lay between the germline ends. This CDR3 spans 15 amino acids. Germline V gene data show CDR1 as SGHTA and CDR2 as FQGTGA. DNA for the CDR3: TGTGCCAGCAGCCCTTTTGGGGGCGCAGCTGAGACCCAGTACTTC. Its protein product is CASSPFGGAAETQYF.

This clonotype has a handful of counts. The chain couples TRBV15 to TRBJ2-1; 10 bases agree with TRBD2. This CDR3 has 14 amino acids. Germline CDR1 LNHNV, CDR2 YYDKDF (reference sequence). V shed 8 bases, J shed 4 bases, and the junction held 5 bases outside the gene matches. CDR3 sequence reads: CATESGRGYNEQFF. CDR3 DNA sequence: TGTGCCACCGAGAGCGGGAGGGGATACAATGAGCAGTTCTTC.

This clonotype is judged medium-sized. The chain couples TRBV11-2 to TRBJ2-7, with D possibly TRBD2 on 5 matching bases. The CDR3 consists of 15 residues. V was trimmed by 4 bases and J by 4 bases, leaving 17 bases between them. The germline V gene has CDR1 SGHAT and CDR2 FQNNGV. CDR3 sequence reads: CASSSFGNREYEQYF. The DNA for the CDR3 is TGTGCCAGCAGCTCCTTCGGGAATCGGGAATACGAGCAGTACTTC.

The chain links TRBV7-6 to TRBJ2-3, with D possibly being TRBD2 (5 bases). Germline-derived CDR1 and CDR2 are SGHVS and FNYEAQ. The CDR3 contains 12 residues. V was trimmed by 5 bases and J by 10 bases, leaving 13 bases between them. The CDR3 loop is CASSPLAKAQYF. The CDR3 DNA reads TGTGCCAGCAGCCCCTTAGCGAAGGCGCAGTATTTT.

There are a few counts of this clonotype. This chain links TRBV20-1 with TRBJ2-3; D is ambiguous. Germline CDR1 and CDR2: DFQATT and SNEGSKA (reference sequence). The CDR3 is 14 residues long. Trimming took 0 bases from V and 2 from J, leaving 9 bases between them. The CDR3 loop is CSARDLVDTDTQYF. For the CDR3, the DNA is TGCAGTGCTAGAGATTTGGTGGACACAGATACGCAGTATTTT.

The rearrangement uses TRBV19 and TRBJ2-7, with D possibly TRBD2 on 6 matching bases. V was shortened by 4 bases and J by 2 bases, with 18 bases between the two germline ends. The CDR3 length is 16 residues. Germline lookup yields CDR1 LNHDA and CDR2 SQIVND (reference sequence). The CDR3 here is CASSNGPGLIPYEQYF. CDR3 nucleotide sequence: TGTGCCAGTAGTAATGGACCGGGACTGATCCCCTACGAGCAGTACTTC. Together with reference TRBV19 and TRBJ2-7, the CDR3 gives the full variable domain: DGGITQSPKYLFRKEGQNVTLSCEQNLNHDAMYWYRQDPGQGLRLIYYSQIVNDFQKGDIAEGYSVSREKKESFPLTVTSAQKNPTAFYLCASSNGPGLIPYEQYFGPGTRLTVT.

This clonotype was counted between two and nine times. The rearrangement links TRBV9 to TRBJ2-1, with 12 bases fitting TRBD2. The CDR3 loop spans 14 amino acids. The ends lost 6 bases at V and 7 bases at J; junction bases unmatched: 5. Germline V gene lookup returns CDR1 SGDLS and CDR2 YYNGEE. This chain's CDR3 is CASTGLAGMNEQFF. CDR3 DNA sequence: TGTGCCAGCACAGGACTAGCGGGAATGAATGAGCAGTTCTTC.

The chain is built from TRBV7-3 and TRBJ2-1; D might be TRBD1 (5 bases). The V gene lost 5 bases and the J gene lost 3 bases, with 14 bases spanning the gap. The germline V gene encodes CDR1 SGHTA and CDR2 FQGTGA. The CDR3 runs 15 residues. This CDR3 is CASSPPDSIYNEQFF. The CDR3 DNA sequence: TGTGCCAGCAGCCCCCCAGACAGCATCTACAATGAGCAGTTCTTC.

The chain carries TRBV7-2 and TRBJ2-7; perhaps TRBD1 as D (7 bases). The CDR3 totals 15 residues. V gave up 5 bases and J gave up 0 bases, with 14 bases separating them. Per germline, CDR1 SGHTA and CDR2 FQGNSA. CDR3 nucleotide sequence: TGTGCCAGCAGCCCAGGGGGGTGGAGCTCCTACGAGCAGTACTTC. The encoded protein is CASSPGGWSSYEQYF.

V gene TRBV5-5 combines with J gene TRBJ1-3, with D uncertain. This CDR3 is built from 14 residues. Trimming shortened V by 4 bases and J by 7 bases, and 15 bases separated the two germline ends. Germline values: CDR1 SGHKS, CDR2 YYEKEE (reference sequence). CDR3 nucleotides: TGTGCCAGCAGCCCTTTCCAAGCAGGTAACACCATATATTTT. Translation gives CASSPFQAGNTIYF.

Ten or more counts support this clonotype. The J gene is TRBJ2-7, the V gene TRBV29-1, with TRBD1 as a possible D gene (5 bases). The V end was cut by 1 base, the J end by 6 bases, with 10 bases between. CDR1 and CDR2 from the germline V gene are SQVTM and ANQGSEA. CDR3 length: 12 amino acids. The CDR3 DNA sequence: TGCAGCGTTGAAGTCAGGGCTGGCGAGCAGTACTTC. It specifies CSVEVRAGEQYF.

The table lists this clonotype with a few counts. This chain joins TRBV20-1 and TRBJ2-3; no firm D call. Germline CDR1 is DFQATT and CDR2 is SNEGSKA (reference sequence). The ends were cut back, 2 bases at V and 4 bases at J, with 10 bases in the middle. The CDR3 loop spans 13 amino acids. In DNA form, the CDR3 reads TGCAGTGCTAGAATGTGGGTCGCAGATACGCAGTATTTT. It translates to CSARMWVADTQYF.

This clonotype turned up a few times. The chain links TRBV11-1 to TRBJ2-1; TRBD2 is a possible D gene (5 bases). Trimming pared 4 bases from V and 0 bases from J, leaving 19 bases between. Germline V gene sequence: CDR1 SGHAT, CDR2 FQDESV (reference sequence). The CDR3 spans 18 residues. The CDR3 loop is CASSSANLLEGSYNEQFF. Written as DNA, the CDR3 is TGTGCCAGCAGCTCCGCGAACTTGCTAGAGGGCTCCTACAATGAGCAGTTCTTC.

This clonotype was counted between two and nine times. The chain links TRBV28 to TRBJ2-5, with D unclear. The CDR3 has 15 residues. Looked up from germline, CDR1 is MDHEN and CDR2 is SYDVKM. V lost 4 bases, J lost 4 bases, and 16 bases lay in between. The CDR3 protein is CASSSLTLPAETQYF. CDR3 DNA sequence: TGTGCCAGCAGTTCCCTGACCTTACCGGCAGAGACCCAGTACTTC.

This clonotype appeared a few times. This chain uses TRBV29-1 with TRBJ2-6; D not certain. V lost 0 bases and J 2 bases, leaving 5 bases between the germline ends. The CDR3 totals 14 residues. Germline V lookup: CDR1 SQVTM, CDR2 ANQGSEA. CDR3 in amino acids: CSVEEDAGANVLTF. The CDR3 nucleotides are TGCAGCGTTGAAGAGGATGCTGGGGCCAACGTCCTGACTTTC.

This chain uses TRBV20-1 with TRBJ2-1; 9 nucleotides agree with TRBD2. The CDR3 loop spans 13 amino acids. V lost 8 bases to trimming and J lost 2 bases; unmatched junction nucleotides: 4. Germline V CDR1 and CDR2: DFQATT, SNEGSKA (reference sequence). The DNA of the CDR3 is TGCAGTCCCGGCGGGGGGGCCTACAATGAGCAGTTCTTC. Translation: CSPGGGAYNEQFF.

The chain employs TRBV12-3 or TRBV12-4 and TRBJ1-5; D not resolved. This CDR3 contains 15 residues. V was clipped by 0 bases and J by 0 bases, with 6 bases between them. CDR3 region: CASSLARDSNQPQHF. The CDR3 DNA follows: TGTGCCAGCAGTTTAGCGCGGGATAGCAATCAGCCCCAGCATTTT.

This clonotype was detected only a few times. V is TRBV7-2 and J is TRBJ2-7; 16 bases map to TRBD2. CDR3 length: 19 residues. Germline CDR1 SGHTA, CDR2 FQGNSA. V dropped 1 base and J dropped 2; count of bases not matched to a gene: 8. CDR3 region: CASSLGPGLAGGPPYEQYF. For the CDR3, the DNA is TGTGCCAGCAGCTTAGGGCCGGGACTAGCGGGAGGGCCTCCCTACGAGCAGTACTTC.

The rearrangement uses TRBV15 and TRBJ2-5, with D maybe TRBD1 (6 bases). This CDR3 has 12 amino acids. Germline V gene sequence: CDR1 LNHNV, CDR2 YYDKDF (reference sequence). Deletions cut 4 bases from V and 5 bases from J, with 8 bases between. CDR3 sequence (DNA): TGTGCCACCAGCAAGGGGGAGGAGACCCAGTACTTC. Protein sequence: CATSKGEETQYF.

The chain joins TRBV7-9 to TRBJ1-5, with TRBD1 identical over 8 bases. The CDR3 totals 13 residues. V gave up 5 bases and J gave up 6 bases; unmatched junction bases: 3. Germline V CDR1 and CDR2: SEHNR, FQNEAQ (reference sequence). The CDR3 spells CASSDRGGQPQHF. As DNA, the CDR3 is TGTGCCAGCAGCGACAGGGGCGGTCAGCCCCAGCATTTT.

This clonotype was seen a few times. The gene calls are TRBV7-9 and TRBJ2-2; D remains ambiguous. The CDR3 sequence is 15 residues long. Between the trimmed V and J ends, which lost 2 bases and 0 bases, there was a span of 7 bases. Germline V lookup: CDR1 SEHNR, CDR2 FQNEAQ (reference sequence). CDR3 sequence reads: CASSLKRPNTGELFF. DNA of the CDR3: TGTGCCAGCAGCTTAAAACGGCCGAACACCGGGGAGCTGTTTTTT.